This record looks at one T cell receptor (beta chain) sequence and its context. Judged by its sample share, this clonotype qualifies as medium-sized (0.01 to 0.1%). Its specific antigen is unknown. Per-nucleotide qualities are absent, and no much larger clonotype sits a single base away. These data come from a study of tumor-infiltrating lymphocytes in primary liver carcinoma (dated by TCRdb to the late 2010s). Study-level background: Between late 2015 and March 2016, a few patients in China with histopathologically diagnosed primary liver carcinoma had surgical resection. A total of approximately 35 specimens from 5 patients, comprising some 25 tumor regions, 5 adjacent noncancerous liver tissues and 5 peripheral blood samples, were covered by TCRbeta repertoire sequencing. Across five regions of each liver tumor, along with adjacent normal tissue and blood, the study brought together TCRbeta repertoire sequencing, expression microarrays and whole-exome sequencing. High reproducibility was observed for the technical replicate repertoires, with mean shared-clone rates approximately 0.9 and correlation coefficients above 0.95. Hepatocellular carcinoma (four) or combined HCC and intrahepatic cholangiocarcinoma (one) was present in the five patients, who were three men and two women aged 30 to 69 years. Tumors of the five patients were stage T1-T3 N0M0 with maximum diameters of roughly 4.2 to 11 cm. Each sample produced roughly 3.5 to 7.5 million productive TCRbeta reads, and read depth showed no significant difference between tissue types.

What the study reported, not specific to this receptor: Comparison of CD4+ and CD8+ T cell repertoires was precluded by the use of bulk unsorted samples. With just 4 or 5 patients in the study, the authors point out that the findings should be validated in a larger study. Repertoire overlap was found to be higher between tumor regions (mean approximately 35%) than between tumor-adjacent (around 17%) or tumor-blood (about 15%) pairs, consistent with antigen-driven expansion. Only the TCR beta chain was sequenced, so true repertoire diversity is likely underestimated because unpaired alpha chains were not captured. The top 250 clones made up a significantly larger repertoire fraction in tumors than in blood (p = 0.039).

The germline V gene sets CDR1 to SGHDN and CDR2 to FVKESK. The CDR3 goes from the cysteine to the phenylalanine over 16 residues. CDR3 DNA is the only sequence kept; it has 48 bases, read in frame from the first base. Unmatched junction bases come to 12, with V trimmed by 6 bases and J by 5 bases. Blood RNA was extracted from unsorted whole blood using TRIzol reagent, and germline DNA was obtained with the DNeasy Blood & Tissue kit. At the time of sampling, the patients had chronic HBV infection and had not received any treatment. Before surgery, roughly 4 milliliters of peripheral blood were collected into K2EDTA tubes. Starting from approximately 500 ng total RNA, TCRbeta-specific cDNA was produced by reverse transcription with a constant-region primer and ProtoScript II reverse transcriptase. TCRbeta libraries were built with three nested multiplex PCR rounds, a slightly modified ARM-PCR procedure. The first two PCR rounds used multiplex TRBV1-TRBV30 forward primers with a Cbeta reverse primer, each for 10 cycles. Sample barcodes and Illumina adapters were added in a final 25-cycle PCR with Deep VentR polymerase. Amplicons of 200-500 bp were gel-purified with a QIAquick gel extraction kit before sequencing. An Illumina HiSeq 2500 was used to sequence the TCRbeta amplicons, generating 250-bp paired-end reads. In the original analysis: To recover full CDR3 sequences, reads were quality-trimmed using Trimmomatic v0.33 and paired reads were then merged using FLASH v1.2.11. MiGEC v1.2.1b assigned V, D and J germline segments to the rearranged TCRbeta sequences. Clonotype statistics and Shannon-Wiener diversity indices were calculated with VDJtools v1.0.0. To reduce sampling bias, subsequent analyses other than the diversity analysis used only the 250 most abundant clonotypes in each sample. The raw public reads went through TCRdb reprocessing: fastp at Q25, MiXCR clone calling, in-frame beta chains kept. Every CDR3 protein is listed once, alongside the most common genes and DNA of its rows. The V and J calls were not made by the authors but by TCRdb's processing. The sample records fewer than 350,000 distinct CDR3 sequences, approximately 60% of which are singletons. Of the sample, 9% to 10% falls within the top ten clones.

This sequence originates from a man in his forties with primary liver carcinoma and hepatitis B virus infection. Sequences were obtained from peripheral blood. This chain is built from TRBV14 and TRBJ2-1; TRBD2 agrees with 8 junctional bases. The encoded CDR3 is CASSAVAGWVNNEQFF. At the DNA level, the sequence is TGTGCCAGCAGTGCCGTAGCGGGATGGGTAAACAATGAGCAGTTCTTC. With the rest looked up from the reference TRBV14 and TRBJ2-1 genes rather than sequenced, the full variable domain is EAGVTQFPSHSVIEKGQTVTLRCDPISGHDNLYWYRRVMGKEIKFLLHFVKESKQDESGMPNNRFLAERTGGTYSTLKVQPAELEDSGVYFCASSAVAGWVNNEQFFGPGTRLTVL.